This TCR beta chain was sequenced for a study of blood T cell repertoires in COVID-19. V was trimmed by 4 bases and J by 4 bases, leaving 7 bases between them. The CDR3 length is 12 residues. CDR1 is PRHDT, CDR2 FYEKMQ, per germline (reference sequence). Repertoires were generated with immunoSEQ multiplex PCR, while TCRdb's copy carries only in-frame clones and drops some. The sample yields 90,000 or so clones, approximately 88% seen once. Sequenced input: peripheral blood. The TCR originated in a man aged 55 to 70 with acute or convalescent COVID-19. This chain links TRBV13 with TRBJ2-5; tentative D call: TRBD2 (6 bases). The CDR3 sequence is CASSSTRETQYF. CDR3 DNA: TGTGCCAGCAGCTCGACTAGAGAGACCCAGTACTTC.